This TCR beta chain was captured in a study of Tregs in tolerant kidney transplant recipients (dated by TCRdb to the late 2010s). Regarding the research as a whole: The transplants used related donors along with nonmyeloablative bone marrow transplantation, and in the human trials mixed chimerism was transient. TCRbeta sequencing was used in the study to identify donor-specific regulatory T cells before combined kidney and bone marrow transplantation, and the identified cells were then tracked after transplant. What the authors observed across the whole study: Because only a small number of patients were included, the study had limitations, and the results will need to be validated in larger populations as well as under other immunosuppression protocols. The most biologically relevant and donor-specific TCRbeta repertoire appeared to be identified by expanding Tregs with activated donor B cells. Biological reproducibility was not examined directly, but technical replication error appeared to be minimal. For some patients, the PCR primers changed as time went on, which meant samples from those patients could not be compared with one another at the nucleotide level. Donor-specific Treg expansion was found to exceed global Treg expansion in tolerant patients, suggesting antigen-driven rather than nonspecific expansion.

As for this clone: Its antigen is unknown. The read ends 3 residues shy of where the CDR3 ends; the end is completed using the germline J gene.

For TCRbeta CDR3 sequencing, genomic DNA was extracted from sorted cells using the QIAGEN DNeasy Blood and Tissue Kit. Through immunoSEQ, high-throughput TCRbeta CDR3 sequencing was done commercially, including PCR amplification with internal controls and bias correction. The original pipeline was this. Unique productive TCRbeta sequences were defined by CDR3 nucleotide sequence when primers matched and otherwise by CDR3 amino acid sequence together with Vbeta and Jbeta genes. Sorting error was corrected by removing sequences shared between sorted populations at a frequency ratio of 2:1 or less, and the remaining shared sequences were assigned to the higher population. A sequence was defined as donor-reactive if the sequence was expanded at least 5-fold in CFSE-low cells compared with unstimulated cells and had a frequency of at least 0.01% in CFSE-low cells. Repertoire divergence was quantified by Jensen-Shannon divergence calculated from the top 100 TCRbeta sequences ranked by frequency. For samples with multiple sequencing runs, sorting error was corrected in each run separately before the runs were combined. TCRdb took this table from immuneACCESS and kept in-frame rearrangements with V and J called. Such tables lack part of the clones; where checked against another copy, unresolved V genes explain under half of the gap, and the rest is unexplained. Clonal size and the V and J genes are those of that table, whereas D and trimming came from the DNA. The sample has about 48,000 clones on record. The top ten constitute roughly 0.8% of the sample.

Sample time point, as interpreted from the label and publication: blood sample drawn before combined kidney and bone marrow transplant. Thawed PBMCs were FACS-sorted into unstimulated Tregs (CD4+CD25+CD127-), CD4+ non-Tregs (CD4+CD25-), CD4 cells and CD8 cells. The patients were several recipients of combined kidney and bone marrow transplants from the ITN036ST trial, and samples were available only from these trial subjects. Healthy control blood was processed to PBMCs by Ficoll density gradient and cryopreserved, and patient PBMCs were collected before and after transplant. The junction carries 9 bases between V and J, which are trimmed by 1 base and 1 base respectively. CDR1 SGHTA and CDR2 FQGNSA were looked up in the germline V gene. The CDR3 measures 15 amino acids from cysteine to phenylalanine. The 36 bases shown cover part of the CDR3, and their frame starts at base 1.

Sequenced here: CD4+ T cells from blood, sampled before the transplant. The clonotype was recovered from a human donor who received a combined kidney and bone marrow transplant. In this chain, TRBV7-2 is recombined with TRBJ2-3, and perhaps TRBD2 as D gene, on 5 matching bases. CDR3 region: CASSLGSGGTDTQYF. The CDR3 bases that were read are TGTGCCAGCAGCTTAGGAAGCGGAGGCACAGATACG.